The 15 T cell receptor beta chains listed next were all sequenced from one sample in a study of vaccination and CD4 T cells after COVID-19. These TCRs are of unknown antigen specificity. CD4+ T cells that had been cultured provided DNA sequenced with the Oncomine TCR Beta short-read assay. Using its own MiXCR run on the PCR reads, TCRdb lists one record per CDR3 protein. The repertoire holds about 20,000 distinct CDR3 sequences, with over 60% as singletons. The treatment here: approximately 9-day PBMC culture with coronavirus spike peptide pools or control peptides (ViraFEST assay). The source material was CD4+ T cells from blood, cultured in vitro, sampled after SARS-CoV-2 vaccination. Source of these receptors: a human donor who received a COVID-19 vaccine.

This sequence joins TRBV6-5 and TRBJ1-6; D is undetermined. V was pared by 0 bases and J by 6 bases, with 12 bases between. The length of the CDR3 is 16 residues. CDR1 and CDR2 from the germline V gene are MNHEY and SVGAGI. The CDR3 DNA sequence: TGTGCCAGCAGTTACTCGAGGCCCGCGGGTAATTCACCCCTCCACTTT. Its protein product is CASSYSRPAGNSPLHF.

Only one count was recorded for this clonotype. This chain connects TRBV7-2 to TRBJ1-2, with D possibly being TRBD1 (6 bases). CDR3 size: 14 residues. Germline assignment: CDR1 SGHTA and CDR2 FQGNSA. The V and J ends lost 1 base and 2 bases respectively, with 8 bases between them. CDR3 sequence reads: CASSLVTGNYGYTF. CDR3 nucleotide sequence: TGTGCCAGCAGCTTAGTAACAGGGAACTATGGCTACACCTTC.

In nucleotides, the CDR3 is TGTGCCAGCAGCGCAGGAGTGGTTCGGGGGGAAGGCTACACCTTC. Its protein is CASSAGVVRGEGYTF. This chain links TRBV7-6 with TRBJ1-2; D is possibly TRBD1 (5 bases). The CDR3 sequence is 15 residues long. Per germline, CDR1 SGHVS and CDR2 FNYEAQ. V lost 5 bases, J lost 8 bases, and 21 bases lay in between.

The rearrangement uses TRBV7-8 and TRBJ1-5; possible D gene TRBD1, 6 bases. V lost 3 bases, J lost 0 bases, and 6 bases lay in between. There are 14 residues in the CDR3. The germline CDR1 and CDR2 sequences are SGHVS and FQNEAQ. The CDR3 sequence is CASSLGHSNQPQHF. CDR3 coding DNA: TGTGCCAGCAGCTTGGGACATAGCAATCAGCCCCAGCATTTT.

This clonotype was counted a few times. V gene TRBV20-1 combines with J gene TRBJ1-3, with 7 bases that match TRBD1. Germline V gene data show CDR1 as DFQATT and CDR2 as SNEGSKA (reference sequence). The CDR3 has 15 residues. V shed 5 bases and J 3 bases; nucleotides not matched to a gene: 10. CDR3 sequence reads: CSAAAGTGDGNTIYF. In nucleotides, the CDR3 is TGCAGTGCTGCCGCGGGCACAGGGGATGGAAACACCATATATTTT.

The chain employs TRBV5-1 and TRBJ1-1; D uncertain. The CDR3 has 14 amino acids. V lost 1 base and J lost 4, with 11 bases in between. CDR1 is SGHRS and CDR2 is YFSETQ in the germline V gene. The CDR3 DNA follows: TGCGCCAGCAGCTTGAGCCAGAGCGGCACTGAAGCTTTCTTT. Translated, it gives CASSLSQSGTEAFF.

V gene TRBV19 combines with J gene TRBJ2-5; 10 bases match TRBD1. This CDR3 has 15 amino acids. J lost 3 bases, V lost 4 bases, and 5 bases had no gene match. Germline CDR1 and CDR2: LNHDA and SQIVND (reference sequence). Here the CDR3 reads CASSTSGTGEETQYF. DNA of the CDR3: TGTGCCAGTAGTACCTCCGGGACAGGGGAAGAGACCCAGTACTTC.

The rearrangement links TRBV6-1 to TRBJ2-3; D gene uncertain. The V end lost 7 bases, the J end lost 7 bases, and 12 bases lay between the germline ends. The V gene's germline CDR1 is MNHNS and CDR2 SASEGT. The CDR3 sequence is 12 residues long. This CDR3 is CASNIRVNTQYF. CDR3 sequence (DNA): TGTGCCAGCAATATACGGGTAAATACGCAGTATTTT.

The chain recombines TRBV15 with TRBJ2-7, with D maybe TRBD2 (7 bases). The CDR3 consists of 15 residues. Germline-derived CDR1 and CDR2 are LNHNV and YYDKDF (reference sequence). V was shortened by 0 bases and J by 3 bases, with 12 bases between the two germline ends. The CDR3 loop is CATSRDGGQSYEQYF. The CDR3 region has the DNA TGTGCCACCAGCAGAGACGGGGGGCAGAGCTACGAGCAGTACTTC.

In this sample, this clonotype turned up a few times. The V and J genes are TRBV7-2 and TRBJ1-2; D might be TRBD1 (5 bases). This CDR3 comprises 13 residues. The germline CDR1 and CDR2 sequences are SGHTA and FQGNSA. V shed 1 base and J shed 13 bases, with 16 bases lying between them. CDR3 coding DNA: TGTGCCAGCAGCTTAGGGTGGGGACGGCTACCCACCTTC. Translating gives CASSLGWGRLPTF.

The chain is built from TRBV6-5 and TRBJ1-6, with D tentatively TRBD1 (6 bases). The CDR3 is 14 residues long. The germline V and J ends were trimmed by 4 bases and 10 bases, with 14 bases remaining between them. The germline V gene has CDR1 MNHEY and CDR2 SVGAGI. The CDR3 sequence is CASSFRGRESPLHF. The DNA of the CDR3 is TGTGCCAGCAGTTTCAGGGGAAGAGAATCACCCCTCCACTTT.

V gene TRBV6-1 combines with J gene TRBJ2-2; D perhaps matches TRBD2 (6 bases). CDR1 is MNHNS, CDR2 SASEGT, per germline. The germline V and J ends were trimmed by 5 bases and 7 bases, with 20 bases remaining between them. The CDR3 covers 16 residues. The CDR3 spells CASSPLWLGGIGELFF. CDR3 DNA sequence: TGTGCCAGCAGTCCTCTTTGGCTCGGGGGTATCGGGGAGCTGTTTTTT.

V gene TRBV6-1 combines with J gene TRBJ2-4; D ambiguous. The CDR3 consists of 14 residues. The germline V gene has CDR1 MNHNS and CDR2 SASEGT. V was pared by 8 bases and J by 3 bases, with 14 bases between. CDR3 nucleotides: TGTGCCAGCGGAAGTGTACGAGTCAAAAACATTCAGTACTTC. As protein: CASGSVRVKNIQYF.

The rearrangement uses TRBV27 and TRBJ2-2, with TRBD2 matching 8 bases. Germline CDR1 is MNHEY and CDR2 is SMNVEV (reference sequence). There are 18 residues in the CDR3. Losses at the gene ends were 0 bases for V and 2 bases for J; bases not matched to a gene: 8. CDR3 nucleotides: TGTGCCAGCAGTTTATCGCCTCTACTAGCGGACAACACCGGGGAGCTGTTTTTT. Translating gives CASSLSPLLADNTGELFF.

This clonotype occurred once. This chain uses TRBV20-1 with TRBJ1-5; D unresolved. CDR3 length: 15 residues. CDR1 is DFQATT, CDR2 SNEGSKA, per germline (reference sequence). V was clipped by 0 bases and J by 0 bases, with 9 bases between them. CDR3 DNA: TGCAGTGCTAGAGATAGACACGTTAGCAATCAGCCCCAGCATTTT. Translated: CSARDRHVSNQPQHF.